The count of the clone carrying this T cell receptor (beta chain) is one. The sample comes from a study of blood T cell repertoires in COVID-19. Study-level background: Researchers got acute and convalescent COVID-19 samples from the United States, Italy and Spain. From T cells, B-cell-depleted T cells, or PBMCs came the material, which was cDNA or gDNA.

The V and J ends lost 6 bases and 6 bases, in that order; junction bases with no gene match: 8. The germline gives CDR1 LNHDA, CDR2 SQIVND (reference sequence). The CDR3 runs 14 residues. Each recovered donor of Cohort 3 presented with two negative PCRs, clearance, or symptom resolution. Clones were read by immunoSEQ multiplex PCR, and TCRdb kept only the in-frame ones, dropping some. This table has more than 250,000 clones, about 83% appearing once. Material: PBMCs or T cells enriched from blood (not recorded which). The source is a woman between 35 and 50 years old who had recovered from COVID-19. The V call is TRBV19, the J call TRBJ1-2, with 9 positions matching TRBD1. The CDR3 region is CASRRMGQGHGYTF. The CDR3 region has the DNA TGTGCCAGTAGAAGGATGGGACAGGGTCATGGCTACACCTTC.